This T cell receptor beta chain was identified during a study of T-cell memory formation after mild COVID-19. The CDR3 covers 15 residues. Trimming removed 3 bases from V and 1 base from J, with 9 bases in between. Germline assignment: CDR1 SGHNT and CDR2 YENEEA. TCRdb re-called the 5' RACE reads with MiXCR, one entry per CDR3 protein. This sample has 300,000 to 400,000 distinct CDR3 sequences, with around 13% found just once. Study-wide findings and caveats: Chiefly within CM and EM were the contracting CD4+ clones; CD8+ ones were within EMRA.

This clonotype has just a few counts. The antigen is not known. Sequencing was carried out using PBMCs or a T cell subset sorted from them (not recorded which). This clonotype was obtained from a man aged 18 to 29 who had mild COVID-19 (a few samples of this study predate the infection). Cell type and time point are not known. The rearrangement uses TRBV11-3 and TRBJ2-2, with a possible D match to TRBD2 (6 bases). CDR3: CASSFSGLNTGELFF. In DNA form, the CDR3 reads TGTGCCAGCAGCTTTAGCGGATTGAACACCGGGGAGCTGTTTTTT.